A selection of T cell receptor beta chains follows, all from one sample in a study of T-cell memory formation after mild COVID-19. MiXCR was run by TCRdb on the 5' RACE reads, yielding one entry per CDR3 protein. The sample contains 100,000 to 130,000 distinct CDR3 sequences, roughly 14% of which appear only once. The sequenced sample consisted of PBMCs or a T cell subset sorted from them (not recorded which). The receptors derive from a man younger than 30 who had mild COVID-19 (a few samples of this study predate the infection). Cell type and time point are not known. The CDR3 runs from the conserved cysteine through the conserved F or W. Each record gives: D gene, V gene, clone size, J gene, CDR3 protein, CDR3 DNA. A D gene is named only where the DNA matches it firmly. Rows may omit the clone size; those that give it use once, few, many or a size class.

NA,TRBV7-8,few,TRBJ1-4,CASSPVRLGVGEKLFF,TGTGCCAGCAGCCCAGTCCGTCTGGGGGTGGGTGAAAAACTGTTTTTT
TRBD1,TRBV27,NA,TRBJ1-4,CASSLSQGGFEKLFF,TGTGCCAGCAGTTTATCCCAGGGGGGATTCGAAAAACTGTTTTTT
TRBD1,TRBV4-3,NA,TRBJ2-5,CASSQTDREETQYF,TGCGCCAGCAGCCAAACCGACAGGGAAGAGACCCAGTACTTC
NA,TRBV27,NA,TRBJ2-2,CASSLGGANTGELFF,TGTGCCAGCAGTTTGGGGGGAGCGAACACCGGGGAGCTGTTTTTT
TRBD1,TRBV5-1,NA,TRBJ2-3,CASSLMDRGTDTQYF,TGCGCCAGCAGCTTGATGGACAGGGGAACAGATACGCAGTATTTT
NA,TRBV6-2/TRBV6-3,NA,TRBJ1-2,CASGTGGAYGYTF,TGTGCCAGCGGAACCGGGGGGGCCTATGGCTACACCTTC
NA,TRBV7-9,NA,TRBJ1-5,CASSLNNQPQHF,TGTGCCAGCAGTCTTAACAATCAGCCCCAGCATTTT
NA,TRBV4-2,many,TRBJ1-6,CASSEDQGPSPSPLHF,TGTGCCAGCAGCGAGGACCAGGGACCCTCCCCTTCACCCCTCCACTTT
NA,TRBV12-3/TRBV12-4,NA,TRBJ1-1,CASSQTGAAEAFF,TGTGCCAGCAGCCAAACAGGAGCCGCTGAAGCTTTCTTT
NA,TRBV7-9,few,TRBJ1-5,CASSDILTSGNQPQHF,TGTGCCAGCAGCGATATTTTAACTAGCGGCAATCAGCCCCAGCATTTT
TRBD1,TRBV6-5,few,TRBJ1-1,CASSYSGQGAGEAFF,TGTGCCAGCAGTTACTCAGGACAGGGGGCGGGTGAAGCTTTCTTT
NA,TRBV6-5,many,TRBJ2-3,CASSYVGTGTTYF,NA
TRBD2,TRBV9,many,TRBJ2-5,CASSSYSGGPAETQYF,TGTGCCAGCAGCTCCTATAGCGGGGGCCCCGCGGAGACCCAGTACTTC
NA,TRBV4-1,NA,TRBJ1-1,CASSQAPGALNTEAFF,TGCGCCAGCAGCCAAGCCCCGGGGGCCCTAAACACTGAAGCTTTCTTT
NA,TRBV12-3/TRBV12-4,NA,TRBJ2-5,CASSLAPPETQYF,TGTGCCAGCAGTTTAGCCCCGCCCGAGACCCAGTACTTC
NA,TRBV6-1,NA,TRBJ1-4,CASIGQGWEKLFF,TGTGCCAGCATAGGGCAGGGTTGGGAAAAACTGTTTTTT
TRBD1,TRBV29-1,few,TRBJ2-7,CSVVTLDRAAREQYF,TGCAGCGTTGTAACGCTAGACAGGGCCGCTCGCGAGCAGTACTTC
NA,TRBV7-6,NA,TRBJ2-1,CASSPRIAEYNEQFF,TGTGCCAGCAGCCCACGAATAGCGGAGTACAATGAGCAGTTCTTC
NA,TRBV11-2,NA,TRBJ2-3,CASSLDTSHSTDTQYF,TGTGCCAGCAGCTTAGATACATCCCATAGCACAGATACGCAGTATTTT
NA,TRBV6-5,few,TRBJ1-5,CASSLGQVNQPQHF,TGTGCCAGCAGTCTCGGACAAGTCAATCAGCCCCAGCATTTT
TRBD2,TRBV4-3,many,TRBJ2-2,CASSQDFGGATGELFF,TGCGCCAGCAGCCAAGATTTCGGGGGGGCCACCGGGGAGCTGTTTTTT
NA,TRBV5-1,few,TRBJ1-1,CASSTRRSDGTSAEAFF,TGCGCCAGCAGCACGAGAAGGTCCGATGGGACAAGCGCTGAAGCTTTCTTT
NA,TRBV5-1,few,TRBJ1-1,CASRLDGTEAFF,TGCGCCAGCAGATTGGACGGGACTGAAGCTTTCTTT
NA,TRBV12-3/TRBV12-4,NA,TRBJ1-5,CASSLEGWSNQPQHF,TGTGCCAGCAGTTTAGAGGGATGGAGCAATCAGCCCCAGCATTTT
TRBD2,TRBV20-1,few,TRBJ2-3,CSARDGSSGGPSFSQYF,TGCAGTGCTAGAGATGGTTCTAGCGGGGGGCCCAGCTTTTCACAGTATTTT
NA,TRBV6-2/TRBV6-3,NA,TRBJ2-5,CASSYSRIDGTQYF,TGTGCCAGCAGTTACTCGCGAATCGACGGGACCCAGTACTTC
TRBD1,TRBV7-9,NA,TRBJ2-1,CASSLAWDRGYNEQFF,TGTGCCAGCAGCTTAGCCTGGGACAGGGGTTACAATGAGCAGTTCTTC
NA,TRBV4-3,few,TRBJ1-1,CASSQDIVNTEAFF,TGCGCCAGCAGCCAAGACATTGTAAACACTGAAGCTTTCTTT